The clone carrying this T cell receptor beta chain was found a few times. Its matching antigen is unknown. The germline V gene has CDR1 SGDLS and CDR2 YYNGEE. This CDR3 comprises 13 residues. Trimming removed 4 bases at V and 6 bases at J, with 12 bases between. The sample comes from a study of T-cell reconstitution after alpha-beta-depleted transplantation in children. Broader study findings: The main origin of T-cell counts and diversity one year after transplant was newly produced T cells. By about two months after transplant, alpha-beta T cells reportedly arose from several hundred graft clones that had expanded. Recipient T cells and thymic progenitors that survived gave rise to the high TCRbeta diversity observed at day 60 in some patients.

It was with unique molecular identifiers that the TCRbeta library was prepared. TCRdb reprocessed the PCR reads via MiXCR and lists one record per CDR3 protein. The sample holds hundreds of thousands of distinct CDR3 sequences; under 20% are singletons and the top ten take 25% to 35%. The gene calls are TRBV9 and TRBJ2-3; D is unclear. The source material was PBMCs, mostly from graft donor cells, sampled 360 days after TCRalphabeta/CD19-depleted stem cell transplant. This sequence was found in a boy in the first two years of life who had a stem cell transplant for Wiskott-Aldrich syndrome, so the T cells may come from the graft donor. CDR3 amino acids: CASSSLSVDTQYF. The CDR3 DNA sequence: TGTGCCAGCAGCTCCCTCAGCGTTGATACGCAGTATTTT. Supplemented by reference TRBV9 and TRBJ2-3, the full variable domain reads DSGVTQTPKHLITATGQRVTLRCSPRSGDLSVYWYQQSLDQGLQFLIQYYNGEERAKGNILERFSAQQFPDLHSELNLSSLELGDSALYFCASSSLSVDTQYFGPGTRLTVL.